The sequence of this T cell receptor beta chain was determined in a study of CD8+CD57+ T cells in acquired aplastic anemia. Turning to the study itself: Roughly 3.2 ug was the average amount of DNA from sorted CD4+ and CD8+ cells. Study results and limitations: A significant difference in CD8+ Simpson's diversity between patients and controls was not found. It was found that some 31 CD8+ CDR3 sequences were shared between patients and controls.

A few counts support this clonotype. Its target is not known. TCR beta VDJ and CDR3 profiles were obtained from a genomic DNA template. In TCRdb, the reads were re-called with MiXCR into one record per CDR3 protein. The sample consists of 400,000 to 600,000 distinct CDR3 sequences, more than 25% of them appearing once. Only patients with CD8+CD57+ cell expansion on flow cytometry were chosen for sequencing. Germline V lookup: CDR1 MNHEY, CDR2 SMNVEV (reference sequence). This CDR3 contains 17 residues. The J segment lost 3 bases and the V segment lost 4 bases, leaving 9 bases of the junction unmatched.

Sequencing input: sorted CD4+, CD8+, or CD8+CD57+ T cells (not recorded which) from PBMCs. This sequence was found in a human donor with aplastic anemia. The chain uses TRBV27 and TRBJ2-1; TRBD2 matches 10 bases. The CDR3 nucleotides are TGTGCCAGCAGTTCCCACCATAGCGGGAGGCGCTACAATGAGCAGTTCTTC. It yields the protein CASSSHHSGRRYNEQFF.